The 20 T cell receptor beta chains listed next were all sequenced from one sample in a study of blood T cell repertoires in COVID-19. Using immunoSEQ multiplex PCR, the repertoire was profiled, and TCRdb retains in-frame clones only, with some absent. This table holds over 250,000 clones, approximately 86% found once. Material for sequencing was peripheral blood. These receptors were obtained from a woman between 65 and 79 years old with COVID-19, enrolled during active disease.

The chain combines TRBV5-1 with TRBJ1-4, with D possibly being TRBD1 (5 bases). Germline CDR1 is SGHRS and CDR2 is YFSETQ. This CDR3 comprises 15 residues. The germline V and J ends were trimmed by 0 bases and 7 bases, with 13 bases remaining between them. DNA of the CDR3: TGCGCCAGCAGCTTGGAAAAGGGGTTTGGTGAAAAACTGTTTTTT. Translated: CASSLEKGFGEKLFF. Supplemented by reference TRBV5-1 and TRBJ1-4, the full variable domain reads KAGVTQTPRYLIKTRGQQVTLSCSPISGHRSVSWYQQTPGQGLQFLFEYFSETQRNKGNFPGRFSGRQFSNSRSEMNVSTLELGDSALYLCASSLEKGFGEKLFFGSGTQLSVL.

The V call is TRBV29-1, the J call TRBJ2-2; a weak D match, TRBD2 (7 bases). V lost 0 bases, J lost 4 bases, and 18 bases lay in between. This CDR3 contains 17 residues. From germline, CDR1 is SQVTM and CDR2 ANQGSEA. This CDR3 reads CSVEDPWEGVGTGELFF. The CDR3 DNA sequence: TGCAGCGTTGAAGACCCTTGGGAGGGGGTGGGCACCGGGGAGCTGTTTTTT.

J is TRBJ2-7 and V is TRBV18; tentative D call: TRBD1 (5 bases). This CDR3 is built from 16 residues. The ends were cut back, 3 bases at V and 0 bases at J, with 15 bases in the middle. Looked up from germline, CDR1 is KGHSH and CDR2 is LQKENI. DNA for the CDR3: TGTGCCAGCTCACCCCCTGGGGCGTTGAGCTCCTACGAGCAGTACTTC. It specifies CASSPPGALSSYEQYF.

This rearrangement joins TRBV28 to TRBJ1-5; 12 bases are a match to TRBD1. CDR3 length: 20 residues. The V and J ends lost 6 bases and 3 bases, in that order; junction bases with no gene match: 18. The V gene's germline CDR1 is MDHEN and CDR2 SYDVKM. The CDR3: CASSTARGQGASPHNQPQHF. CDR3 sequence (DNA): TGTGCCAGCAGCACAGCAAGGGGACAGGGGGCAAGTCCCCACAATCAGCCCCAGCATTTT. The full variable domain, completed using reference TRBV28 and TRBJ1-5, is DVKVTQSSRYLVKRTGEKVFLECVQDMDHENMFWYRQDPGLGLRLIYFSYDVKMKEKGDIPEGYSVSREKKERFSLILESASTNQTSMYLCASSTARGQGASPHNQPQHFGDGTRLSIL.

The J gene is TRBJ1-5, the V gene TRBV6-4, with a weak D call TRBD1 (5 bases). The germline CDR1 and CDR2 sequences are MRHNA and SNTAGT. Trimming took off 1 base at V and 5 bases at J, with 15 bases between the two ends. The CDR3 covers 16 residues. This CDR3 reads CASSDFPGGQDQPQHF. The CDR3, as DNA: TGTGCCAGCAGTGACTTCCCCGGGGGTCAGGATCAGCCCCAGCATTTT.

In DNA, the CDR3 is TGCGCCAGCAGCCAAGATAGAGGACAGATTGCCAAAAACATTCAGTACTTC. Residues: CASSQDRGQIAKNIQYF. The V gene is TRBV4-1, the J gene TRBJ2-4; possibly TRBD1 for D (6 bases). Germline V CDR1 and CDR2: MGHRA, YSYEKL. The CDR3 is 17 residues long. Deletions cut 0 bases from V and 1 base from J, with 13 bases between.

V usage is TRBV19 and J usage is TRBJ2-1; 11 bases map to TRBD2. Germline values: CDR1 LNHDA, CDR2 SQIVND (reference sequence). V shed 5 bases, J shed 7 bases, and the junction held 16 bases outside the gene matches. The CDR3 length is 18 residues. The CDR3 region is CASSPLLASGGPGNEQFF. The CDR3 nucleotides read TGTGCCAGTAGTCCCCTCCTGGCTAGCGGGGGGCCGGGAAATGAGCAGTTCTTC.

The V gene is TRBV7-9, the J gene TRBJ2-7; possibly TRBD2 for D (5 bases). The germline V and J ends were trimmed by 5 bases and 4 bases, with 27 bases remaining between them. The length of the CDR3 is 18 residues. Germline V CDR1 and CDR2: SEHNR, FQNEAQ (reference sequence). The CDR3 nucleotides read TGTGCCAGCAGCCCGCGCGATTTGACCCGCCTGGAGGTTTACGAGCAGTACTTC. As protein: CASSPRDLTRLEVYEQYF.

V and J are TRBV28 and TRBJ1-1, with D tentatively TRBD1 (5 bases). In germline, CDR1 is MDHEN, CDR2 SYDVKM. Trimming shortened V by 0 bases and J by 6 bases, and 17 bases separated the two germline ends. This CDR3 is 16 amino acids long. The CDR3 DNA follows: TGTGCCAGCAGTTTATGGAAGGTTGCAGGGAGGCCTGAAGCTTTCTTT. It encodes CASSLWKVAGRPEAFF.

V gene TRBV5-1 combines with J gene TRBJ2-2; 12 bases match TRBD2. Germline V lookup: CDR1 SGHRS, CDR2 YFSETQ. The trim removed 4 bases at V and 2 bases at J, leaving 9 bases unmatched. This CDR3 spans 18 amino acids. The CDR3 loop reads CASSDPLAGGLNTGELFF. The CDR3 coding sequence is TGCGCCAGCAGCGATCCGCTAGCGGGGGGGCTCAACACCGGGGAGCTGTTTTTT.

CDR3 bases: TGTGCCGAGCACAGGGGCCCAGATACGCAGTATTTT. This translates into CAEHRGPDTQYF. The V gene is TRBV7-9, the J gene TRBJ2-3, with TRBD1 identical over 7 bases. The CDR3 extends over 12 amino acids. J was trimmed by 4 bases and V by 11 bases; bases with no gene match: 6. Per germline, CDR1 SEHNR and CDR2 FQNEAQ (reference sequence).

This chain joins TRBV18 and TRBJ2-1; 10 bases align to TRBD1. V trimming: 3 bases; J trimming: 9 bases; junction bases outside the gene matches: 5. The CDR3 spans 14 residues. Per germline, CDR1 KGHSH and CDR2 LQKENI. CDR3 residues: CASSPGQGRTEQFF. DNA of the CDR3: TGTGCCAGCTCACCGGGACAGGGGCGTACTGAGCAGTTCTTC.

The chain joins TRBV30 to TRBJ1-5; no reliable D call. Trimming shortened V by 2 bases and J by 6 bases, and 8 bases separated the two germline ends. Germline V gene sequence: CDR1 GTSNPN, CDR2 SVGIG (reference sequence). The CDR3 has 12 amino acids. CDR3 residues: CAWSREGQPQHF. The CDR3 DNA is TGTGCCTGGAGTAGGGAGGGTCAGCCCCAGCATTTT. The full variable domain, rest sourced from reference TRBV30 and TRBJ1-5, is SQTIHQWPATLVQPVGSPLSLECTVEGTSNPNLYWYRQAAGRGLQLLFYSVGIGQISSEVPQNLSASRPQDRQFILSSKKLLLSDSGFYLCAWSREGQPQHFGDGTRLSIL.

The table lists this clone with a count of one. V gene TRBV27 combines with J gene TRBJ1-5, with D possibly being TRBD1 (6 bases). Trimming removed 4 bases at V and 7 bases at J, with 17 bases between. Germline V gives CDR1 MNHEY, CDR2 SMNVEV (reference sequence). CDR3 length: 15 amino acids. The CDR3 reads CASSSTTGMGQPQHF. Here the CDR3 DNA reads TGTGCCAGCAGTTCTACCACAGGGATGGGACAGCCCCAGCATTTT.

This clone was counted once. This chain links TRBV2 with TRBJ2-5, with TRBD1 matching 7 bases. Germline V lookup: CDR1 SNHLY, CDR2 FYNNEI. V lost 5 bases to trimming and J lost 5 bases; unmatched junction nucleotides: 14. The CDR3 runs 16 residues. CDR3: CASSKGQALPVETQYF. For the CDR3, the DNA is TGTGCCAGCAGTAAAGGACAGGCGCTCCCTGTGGAGACCCAGTACTTC. Together with reference TRBV2 and TRBJ2-5, the CDR3 gives the full variable domain: EPEVTQTPSHQVTQMGQEVILRCVPISNHLYFYWYRQILGQKVEFLVSFYNNEISEKSEIFDDQFSVERPDGSNFTLKIRSTKLEDSAMYFCASSKGQALPVETQYFGPGTRLLVL.

CDR3 loop: CASSYDGSSYNSPLHF. As DNA, the CDR3 is TGTGCCAGCAGTTACGACGGGAGCTCCTATAATTCACCCCTCCACTTT. V gene TRBV6-5 combines with J gene TRBJ1-6; D gene uncertain. With 2 bases removed from V and 0 bases from J, the gap between germline ends came to 8 bases. This CDR3 comprises 16 residues. Germline V gene sequence: CDR1 MNHEY, CDR2 SVGAGI.

The chain employs TRBV3-1 (or the pseudogene TRBV3-2) and TRBJ2-6, with 10 bases that match TRBD2. The length of the CDR3 is 16 residues. Germline values: CDR1 LGHDT, CDR2 YNNKEL (reference sequence). The ends lost 2 bases at V and 2 bases at J; junction bases unmatched: 0. The CDR3 sequence is CASSQLAGAGANVLTF. Here the CDR3 DNA reads TGTGCCAGCAGCCAACTAGCGGGGGCTGGGGCCAACGTCCTGACTTTC.

The gene calls are TRBV6-5 and TRBJ2-7; the match to TRBD2 covers 11 bases. V was pared by 7 bases and J by 4 bases, with 6 bases of the junction left unmatched. Looked up from germline, CDR1 is MNHEY and CDR2 is SVGAGI. This CDR3 spans 14 amino acids. The CDR3 coding sequence is TGTGCCAGCACCCCTAGCGGGGGGACTTACGAGCAGTACTTC. Translation: CASTPSGGTYEQYF.

On this clone itself: Other DNA variants within this sample encode the same CDR3. The gene calls are TRBV10-3 and TRBJ1-2; TRBD1 matches at 8 bases. CDR3 size: 13 residues. Losses at the gene ends were 6 bases for V and 5 bases for J; bases not matched to a gene: 5. Germline V gene lookup returns CDR1 ENHRY and CDR2 SYGVKD. The CDR3 bases are TGTGCCATCAGCGGACAGGGAGGGTATGGCTACACCTTC. Its translation: CAISGQGGYGYTF.

This clone was detected a few times. The chain employs TRBV6-5 and TRBJ1-1; D is unclear. The V end was cut by 3 bases, the J end by 1 base, with 9 bases between. The germline CDR1 and CDR2 sequences are MNHEY and SVGAGI. This CDR3 region has 14 residues. CDR3 residues: CASSYGDWNTEAFF. The CDR3 DNA follows: TGTGCCAGCAGTTATGGAGATTGGAACACTGAAGCTTTCTTT.